This TCR beta chain was captured by sequencing in a study of blood T cell repertoires in COVID-19. Study background: PBMCs, B-cell-depleted T cells, or T cells provided the cDNA or gDNA that made up the material.

Repertoires were generated with immunoSEQ multiplex PCR, while TCRdb's copy carries only in-frame clones and drops some. The table lists 400,000 to 450,000 clones, 90% of them singletons. The CDR3 length is 18 residues. The V gene's germline CDR1 is MGHRA and CDR2 YSYEKL. V dropped 4 bases and J dropped 0; count of bases not matched to a gene: 12. The TCR sequence derives from a young man who had recovered from COVID-19. The sequencing sample was made of PBMCs or T cells enriched from blood (not recorded which). The rearrangement uses TRBV4-1 and TRBJ1-3; 7 bases match TRBD1. CDR3 loop: CASSRGQVYSVSGNTIYF. DNA of the CDR3: TGCGCCAGCAGCCGCGGACAGGTTTACTCTGTCTCTGGAAACACCATATATTTT.